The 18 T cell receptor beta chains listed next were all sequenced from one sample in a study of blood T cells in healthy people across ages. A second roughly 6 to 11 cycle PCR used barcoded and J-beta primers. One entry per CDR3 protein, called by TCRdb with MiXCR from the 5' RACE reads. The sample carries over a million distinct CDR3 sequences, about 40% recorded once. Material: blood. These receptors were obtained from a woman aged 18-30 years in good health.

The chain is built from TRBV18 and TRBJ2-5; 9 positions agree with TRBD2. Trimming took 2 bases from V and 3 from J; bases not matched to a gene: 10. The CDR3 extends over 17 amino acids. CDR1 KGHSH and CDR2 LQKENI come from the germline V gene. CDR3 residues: CASSPFEVTSGEETQYF. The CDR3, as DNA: TGTGCCAGCTCACCATTCGAAGTGACTAGCGGAGAAGAGACCCAGTACTTC.

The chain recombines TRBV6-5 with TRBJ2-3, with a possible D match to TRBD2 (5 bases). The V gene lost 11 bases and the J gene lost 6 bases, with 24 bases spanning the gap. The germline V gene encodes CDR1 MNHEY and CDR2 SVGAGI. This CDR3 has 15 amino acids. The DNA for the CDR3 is TGTGCCTGCAACCCGACTACCTGGTGGAGGGATACGCAGTATTTT. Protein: CACNPTTWWRDTQYF.

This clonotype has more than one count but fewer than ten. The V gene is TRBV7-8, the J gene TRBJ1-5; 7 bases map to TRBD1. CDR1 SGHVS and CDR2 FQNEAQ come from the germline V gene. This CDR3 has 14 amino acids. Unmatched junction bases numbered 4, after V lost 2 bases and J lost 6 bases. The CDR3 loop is CASSLMTGTQPQHF. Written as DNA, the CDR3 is TGTGCCAGCAGCTTAATGACAGGGACTCAGCCCCAGCATTTT. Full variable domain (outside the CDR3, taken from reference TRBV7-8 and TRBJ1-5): GAGVSQSPRYKVAKRGQDVALRCDPISGHVSLFWYQQALGQGPEFLTYFQNEAQLDKSGLPSDRFFAERPEGSVSTLKIQRTQQEDSAVYLCASSLMTGTQPQHFGDGTRLSIL.

In DNA form, the CDR3 reads TGTGCCAGCAGCAGAACCGGGACCGAGACTTCTGGAAACACCATATATTTT. This translates into CASSRTGTETSGNTIYF. V usage is TRBV21-1 and J usage is TRBJ1-3; the table assigns TRBD1, which was not confirmed against the DNA. TRBV21-1 is an annotated pseudogene. The CDR3 is made up of 17 amino acids.

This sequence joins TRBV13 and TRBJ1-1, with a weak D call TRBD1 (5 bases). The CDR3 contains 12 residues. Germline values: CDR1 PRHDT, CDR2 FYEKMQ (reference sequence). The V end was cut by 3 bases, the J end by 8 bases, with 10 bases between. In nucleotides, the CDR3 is TGTGCCAGCAGCTTGGGACGGCGAGAAGCTTTCTTT. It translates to CASSLGRREAFF.

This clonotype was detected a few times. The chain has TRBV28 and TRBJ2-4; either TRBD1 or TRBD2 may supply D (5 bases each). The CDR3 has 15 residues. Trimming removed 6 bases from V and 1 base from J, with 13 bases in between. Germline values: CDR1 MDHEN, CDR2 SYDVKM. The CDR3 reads CASSWGIGAKNIQYF. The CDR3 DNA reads TGTGCCAGCAGCTGGGGGATTGGGGCCAAAAACATTCAGTACTTC.

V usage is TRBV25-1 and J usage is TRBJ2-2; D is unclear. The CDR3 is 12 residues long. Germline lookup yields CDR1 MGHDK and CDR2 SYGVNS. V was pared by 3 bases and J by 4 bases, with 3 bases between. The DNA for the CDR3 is TGTGCCAGCAGTGACTCCACCGGGGAGCTGTTTTTT. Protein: CASSDSTGELFF.

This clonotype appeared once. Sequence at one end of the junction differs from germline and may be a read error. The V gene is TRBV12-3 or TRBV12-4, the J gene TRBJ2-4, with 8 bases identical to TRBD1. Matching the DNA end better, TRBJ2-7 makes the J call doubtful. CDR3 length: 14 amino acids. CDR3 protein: CVSSLSGQGYEQYF. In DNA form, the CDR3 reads TGTGTCAGCAGTCTTTCCGGACAGGGCTACGAGCAGTACTTC.

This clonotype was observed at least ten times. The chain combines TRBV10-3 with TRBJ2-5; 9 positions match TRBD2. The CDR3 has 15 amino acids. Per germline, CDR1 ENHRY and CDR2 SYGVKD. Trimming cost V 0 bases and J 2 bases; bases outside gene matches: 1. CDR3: CAISESTSGQETQYF. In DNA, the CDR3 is TGTGCCATCAGTGAGTCGACTAGCGGACAAGAGACCCAGTACTTC.

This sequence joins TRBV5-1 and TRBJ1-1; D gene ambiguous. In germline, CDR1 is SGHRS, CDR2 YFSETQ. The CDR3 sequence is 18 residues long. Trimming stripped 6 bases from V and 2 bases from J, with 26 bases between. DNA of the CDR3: TGCGCCAGCAAAATAGGCTTGGACTGGACGAAACGAAACACTGAAGCTTTCTTT. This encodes CASKIGLDWTKRNTEAFF.

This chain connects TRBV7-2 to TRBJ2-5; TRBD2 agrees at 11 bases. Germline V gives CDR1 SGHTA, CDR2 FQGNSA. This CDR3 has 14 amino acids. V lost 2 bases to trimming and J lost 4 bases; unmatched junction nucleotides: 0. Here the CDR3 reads CASSLTSGRETQYF. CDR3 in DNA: TGTGCCAGCAGCTTAACTAGCGGGAGAGAGACCCAGTACTTC.

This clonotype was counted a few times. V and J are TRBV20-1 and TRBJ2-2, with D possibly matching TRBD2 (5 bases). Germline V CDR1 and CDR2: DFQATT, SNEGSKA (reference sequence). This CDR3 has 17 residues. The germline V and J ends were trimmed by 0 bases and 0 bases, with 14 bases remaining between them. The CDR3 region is CSARDRGRAPNTGELFF. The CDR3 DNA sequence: TGCAGTGCTAGAGATCGGGGAAGAGCACCGAACACCGGGGAGCTGTTTTTT.

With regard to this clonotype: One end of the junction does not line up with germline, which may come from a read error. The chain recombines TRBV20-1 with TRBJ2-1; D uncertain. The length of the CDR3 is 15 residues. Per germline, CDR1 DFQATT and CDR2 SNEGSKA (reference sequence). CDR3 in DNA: TGCAGTGCTAGAGATTCGGCCAGCTCCTACAGTGAGCAGTTCTTC. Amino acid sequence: CSARDSASSYSEQFF.

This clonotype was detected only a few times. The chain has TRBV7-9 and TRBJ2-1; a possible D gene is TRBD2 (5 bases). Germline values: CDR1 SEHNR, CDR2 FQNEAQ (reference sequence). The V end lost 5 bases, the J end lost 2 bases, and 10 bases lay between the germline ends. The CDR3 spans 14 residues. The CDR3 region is CASSPGETYNEQFF. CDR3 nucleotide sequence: TGTGCCAGCAGCCCCGGGGAAACCTACAATGAGCAGTTCTTC.

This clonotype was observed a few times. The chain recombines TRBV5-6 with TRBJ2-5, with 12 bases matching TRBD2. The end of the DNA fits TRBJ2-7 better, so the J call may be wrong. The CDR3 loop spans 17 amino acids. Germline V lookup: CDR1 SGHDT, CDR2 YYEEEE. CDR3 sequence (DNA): TGTGCCAGCAGCTTGGAGGCTAGCGGGGGGGCTATCTACGAGCAGTACTTC. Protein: CASSLEASGGAIYEQYF.

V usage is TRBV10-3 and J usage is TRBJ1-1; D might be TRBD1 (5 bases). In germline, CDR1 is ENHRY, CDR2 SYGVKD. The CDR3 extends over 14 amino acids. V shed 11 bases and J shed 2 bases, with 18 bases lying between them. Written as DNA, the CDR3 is TGTGCCGCCTCACCCGGGACGGCTAACACTGAAGCTTTCTTT. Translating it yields CAASPGTANTEAFF.

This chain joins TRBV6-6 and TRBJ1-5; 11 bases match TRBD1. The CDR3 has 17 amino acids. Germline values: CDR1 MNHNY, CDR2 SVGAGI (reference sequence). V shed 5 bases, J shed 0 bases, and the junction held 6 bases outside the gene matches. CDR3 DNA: TGTGCCAGCAGTACCCGGACAGGGGGCAATAGCAATCAGCCCCAGCATTTT. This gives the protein CASSTRTGGNSNQPQHF.

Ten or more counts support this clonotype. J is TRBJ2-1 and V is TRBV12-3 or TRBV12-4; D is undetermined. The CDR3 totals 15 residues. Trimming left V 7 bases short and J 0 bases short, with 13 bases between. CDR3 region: CASTPRRSSYNEQFF. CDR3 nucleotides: TGTGCCAGCACCCCCCGAAGGAGCTCCTACAATGAGCAGTTCTTC.